The 13 T cell receptor beta chains below all came from one sample that was sequenced in a study of human T cells and chemical hapten exposure. TCRdb ran MiXCR on the RACE reads and lists one entry per CDR3 protein. Here the sample spans roughly 100,000 distinct CDR3 sequences, 10% to 15% being singletons. Time point denoted: pre-sensitization, week 0. Stated treatment: therapeutic diphenylcyclopropenone sensitization with weekly scalp DPC. The sequenced sample was whole blood, obtained in connection with sensitization to the hapten diphenylcyclopropenone (DPC). These receptor sequences come from a woman aged 45-65 years with alopecia areata. Some clones in this sample may be carry-over from other donors' samples.

The chain links TRBV7-8 to TRBJ1-4, with D possibly TRBD1 on 5 matching bases. Looked up from germline, CDR1 is SGHVS and CDR2 is FQNEAQ. CDR3 length equals 14 residues. Trimming pared 3 bases from V and 5 bases from J, leaving 10 bases between. The CDR3 sequence is CASSLGLRNEKLFF. In DNA form, the CDR3 reads TGTGCCAGCAGCTTGGGACTGCGAAATGAAAAACTGTTTTTT.

The sample holds many counts of this clonotype. This chain joins TRBV2 and TRBJ1-5; unclear D gene. Looked up from germline, CDR1 is SNHLY and CDR2 is FYNNEI. The CDR3 runs to 13 residues. Trimming stripped 4 bases from V and 7 bases from J, with 11 bases between. The CDR3 is CASSGGMGQPQHF. CDR3 in DNA: TGTGCCAGCAGTGGGGGTATGGGGCAGCCCCAGCATTTT.

The rearrangement links TRBV6-1 to TRBJ1-6; D unclear. The V end lost 2 bases, the J end lost 12 bases, and 11 bases lay between the germline ends. CDR3 length: 13 residues. Germline V lookup: CDR1 MNHNS, CDR2 SASEGT. The CDR3, as DNA: TGTGCCAGCAGTGAACTGGGTGTGGGACCCCTCCACTTT. Residues: CASSELGVGPLHF.

This clonotype was picked up a small number of times. The chain joins TRBV11-2 to TRBJ2-2; D gene ambiguous. V lost 3 bases and J 0 bases, leaving 5 bases between the germline ends. Germline V CDR1 and CDR2: SGHAT, FQNNGV. The length of the CDR3 is 14 residues. CDR3 protein: CASSFTTNTGELFF. The CDR3 nucleotides are TGTGCCAGCAGCTTTACAACGAACACCGGGGAGCTGTTTTTT.

This clonotype was observed a few times. The V gene is TRBV5-1, the J gene TRBJ1-4, with D maybe TRBD1 (6 bases). In germline, CDR1 is SGHRS, CDR2 YFSETQ. V lost 1 base, J lost 7 bases, and 17 bases lay in between. The CDR3 runs to 16 residues. The CDR3 spells CASSLRLTGPGEKLFF. CDR3 in DNA: TGCGCCAGCAGCTTGAGGCTCACAGGGCCCGGTGAAAAACTGTTTTTT. The full variable domain, rest sourced from reference TRBV5-1 and TRBJ1-4, is KAGVTQTPRYLIKTRGQQVTLSCSPISGHRSVSWYQQTPGQGLQFLFEYFSETQRNKGNFPGRFSGRQFSNSRSEMNVSTLELGDSALYLCASSLRLTGPGEKLFFGSGTQLSVL.

This clonotype was counted only a few times. CDR3 sequence (DNA): TGCGCCAGCAGCCAAGGGAATAGGGCAGTAGGGAATTCACCCCTCCACTTT. Protein sequence: CASSQGNRAVGNSPLHF. The rearrangement uses TRBV4-1 and TRBJ1-6; D is ambiguous. Deletions cut 1 base from V and 7 bases from J, with 17 bases between. The CDR3 loop spans 17 amino acids. Germline CDR1 is MGHRA and CDR2 is YSYEKL.

Details on this clonotype: Germline and junction disagree at one end, which may indicate a read error. The V call is TRBV2, the J call TRBJ2-3; no reliable D call. The CDR3 has 14 amino acids. Germline values: CDR1 SNHLY, CDR2 FYNNEI. The CDR3 here is CASSEGFPADTKYF. The CDR3 nucleotides read TGTGCCAGCAGTGAAGGATTCCCCGCAGATACGAAGTATTTT.

V is TRBV7-6 and J is TRBJ2-6; maybe TRBD2 (6 bases). CDR3 size: 17 residues. Trimming pared 2 bases from V and 1 base from J, leaving 12 bases between. Germline V gene data show CDR1 as SGHVS and CDR2 as FNYEAQ. The chain's CDR3 is CASSLFFGGSGANVLTF. For the CDR3, the DNA is TGTGCCAGCAGCTTATTTTTTGGAGGGTCTGGGGCCAACGTCCTGACTTTC.

In this sample, this clonotype turned up a few times. CDR3 DNA sequence: TGTGCCAGCAGTTTATCAGGGGGCCATAATGGCTACACCTTC. Its translation: CASSLSGGHNGYTF. This rearrangement joins TRBV27 to TRBJ1-2, with 7 nucleotides matching TRBD1. V gave up 0 bases and J gave up 6 bases; unmatched junction bases: 4. Germline V lookup: CDR1 MNHEY, CDR2 SMNVEV (reference sequence). The CDR3 spans 14 residues.

The table lists this clonotype with many counts. This chain links TRBV18 with TRBJ2-7; 10 positions match TRBD1. Germline V CDR1 and CDR2: KGHSH, LQKENI. Trimming at V came to 6 bases and at J to 6 bases, leaving 17 bases not matched to a gene. The length of the CDR3 is 17 residues. CDR3 amino acids: CASSIIVSGQGFREQYF. DNA of the CDR3: TGTGCCAGCTCCATTATCGTATCGGGACAGGGGTTCCGCGAGCAGTACTTC.

This clonotype occurred many times. The V gene is TRBV7-9, the J gene TRBJ2-1, with 8 positions matching TRBD2. Germline V gives CDR1 SEHNR, CDR2 FQNEAQ (reference sequence). Trimming removed 4 bases from V and 9 bases from J; junction bases left unmatched: 11. This CDR3 is 15 amino acids long. The CDR3 DNA is TGTGCCAGCAGCTCCCCGGGACTAGAAGGGGGTGAGCAGTTCTTC. This translates into CASSSPGLEGGEQFF.

The genes are TRBV6-5 and TRBJ2-6, with TRBD2 matching over 11 bases. This CDR3 contains 18 residues. The trim removed 0 bases at V and 2 bases at J, leaving 3 bases unmatched. Per germline, CDR1 MNHEY and CDR2 SVGAGI. As DNA, the CDR3 is TGTGCCAGCAGTTACTCCGGGACTAGCGGACCTGGGGCCAACGTCCTGACTTTC. This translates into CASSYSGTSGPGANVLTF.

This clonotype was counted at least ten times. V is TRBV6-2 or TRBV6-3 and J is TRBJ2-5, with D uncertain. The length of the CDR3 is 13 residues. With 4 bases removed from V and 6 bases from J, the gap between germline ends came to 12 bases. Germline V gene sequence: CDR1 MNHEY, CDR2 SVGEGT. The CDR3 protein is CASSSDTRQTQYF. In DNA, the CDR3 is TGTGCCAGCAGTTCCGACACGCGTCAGACCCAGTACTTC.